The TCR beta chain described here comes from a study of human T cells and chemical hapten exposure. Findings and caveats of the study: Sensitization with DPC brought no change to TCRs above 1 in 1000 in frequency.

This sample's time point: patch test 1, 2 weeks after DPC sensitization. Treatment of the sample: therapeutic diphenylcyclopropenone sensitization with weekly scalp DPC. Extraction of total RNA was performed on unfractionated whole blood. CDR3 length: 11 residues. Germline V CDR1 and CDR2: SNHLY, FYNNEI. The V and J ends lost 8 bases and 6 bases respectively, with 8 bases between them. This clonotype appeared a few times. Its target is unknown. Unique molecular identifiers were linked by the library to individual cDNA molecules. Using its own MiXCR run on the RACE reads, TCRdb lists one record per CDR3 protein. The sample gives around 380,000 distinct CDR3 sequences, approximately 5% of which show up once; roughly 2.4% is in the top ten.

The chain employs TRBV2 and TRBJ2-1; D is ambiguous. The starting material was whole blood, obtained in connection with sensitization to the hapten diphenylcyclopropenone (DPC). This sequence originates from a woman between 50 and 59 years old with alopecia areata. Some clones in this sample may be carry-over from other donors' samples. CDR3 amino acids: CASYSGNEQFF. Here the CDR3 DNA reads TGTGCCAGCTATTCGGGCAATGAGCAGTTCTTC.